The sample holds many counts of the clone carrying this TCR beta chain. The target antigen is unknown. V lost 5 bases and J 4 bases, leaving 11 bases between the germline ends. The CDR3 extends over 13 amino acids. The germline V gene has CDR1 SEHNR and CDR2 FQNEAQ (reference sequence). The data were obtained in a study of T cell repertoires in cytomegalovirus infection. Looking at the study overall: Public signatures in TCR beta pointed to CMV infection and matching HLA type. Whole-study results and caveats: Based on cumulative public TCR beta family frequency, carriers of CMV plus the relevant HLA were identified. The ex vivo response showed dominance by HLA-C-restricted CMV-specific TCR beta clonotypes.

TCRdb used MiXCR to reprocess the reads, holding one entry per CDR3 protein. The sample consists of 150,000 or so distinct CDR3 sequences, roughly 15% of them appearing once. Sequencing was performed on CD8+ T cells from PBMCs. This TCR was recovered from a human donor in good health (CMV status not recorded). Some clones in this sample may be carry-over from other donors' samples. The gene calls are TRBV7-9 and TRBJ1-1; no clear D gene. The CDR3 nucleotides read TGTGCCAGCAGCCTCGGGTCAGGCACTGAAGCTTTCTTT. Amino acids: CASSLGSGTEAFF.